This T cell receptor (beta chain) was profiled in a study of blood T cells in healthy people across ages. Notes on the study in general: Among long-lived donors, naive CD4+ cells were more numerous and diversity higher than in aged donors.

This clonotype has more than one count but fewer than ten. Antigen unknown. This CDR3 is built from 17 residues. In germline, CDR1 is SGDLS, CDR2 YYNGEE. The J segment lost 5 bases and the V segment lost 4 bases, leaving 11 bases of the junction unmatched. Sample-barcoded 5' priming and a J-beta primer mix drove a second PCR of about 7 to 11 cycles. Every sample returned 3 million or more CDR3-containing paired-end reads. TCRdb fed the 5' RACE reads into MiXCR, producing one record per CDR3 protein. The sample lists some 1.4 million distinct CDR3 sequences, 35% to 45% occurring once. This clonotype originated in a young woman in good health. The chain uses TRBV9 and TRBJ2-5; 13 bases map to TRBD2. The sequencing sample was made of blood. The DNA of the CDR3 is TGTGCCAGCAGCTTGTTTCTCGGGACTAGCGGGGAGGAGACCCAGTACTTC. Protein: CASSLFLGTSGEETQYF.